This T cell receptor (beta chain) was identified during a study of blood T cell repertoires in COVID-19. Overall study context: Acute-phase and convalescent COVID-19 samples originated in the United States, Italy and Spain.

This CDR3 region has 15 residues. The V and J ends lost 2 bases and 4 bases, in that order; junction bases with no gene match: 2. Per the germline V gene, CDR1 is KGHDR and CDR2 is SFDVKD. Enrollees, 18 to 89 years old, lived in approximately 25 US areas. Sequencing used immunoSEQ multiplex PCR; TCRdb keeps in-frame clones, though not all of them. The table has 350,000 or so clones, roughly 90% seen once. Material: PBMCs or T cells enriched from blood (not recorded which). The clonotype was recovered from a woman aged 25-40 years who had recovered from COVID-19. The chain links TRBV24-1 to TRBJ1-4, with 8 bases lining up with TRBD1. CDR3 sequence: CATSDSGQVNEKLFF. The CDR3, as DNA: TGTGCCACCAGTGATTCGGGACAGGTTAATGAAAAACTGTTTTTT.